This T cell receptor (beta chain) was captured by sequencing in a study of T cell changes during pregnancy in multiple sclerosis. The assay was immunoSEQ multiplex PCR, and TCRdb's table has in-frame clones only and misses some. This repertoire shows tens of thousands of clones, roughly nine tenths found once; its top ten account for 0.15% to 0.2%. Germline V lookup: CDR1 SGHNT, CDR2 YYREEE (reference sequence). This CDR3 region has 15 residues. V trimming: 5 bases; J trimming: 4 bases; junction bases outside the gene matches: 11. Sequences were derived from CD4+ T cells from peripheral blood mononuclear cells, sampled in the second trimester of pregnancy. The clonotype originates from a female donor with multiple sclerosis, enrolled in a pregnancy study. The V call is TRBV5-4, the J call TRBJ1-2, with 7 bases identical to TRBD1. DNA for the CDR3: TGTGCCAGCAGACAACCGACAGGGATAATCTATGGCTACACCTTC. It encodes CASRQPTGIIYGYTF.